Shown below are 14 T cell receptor beta chains from a single sample sequenced in a study of blood T cell repertoires in COVID-19. Repertoires were generated with immunoSEQ multiplex PCR, while TCRdb's copy carries only in-frame clones and drops some. This table holds fewer than 250,000 clones, about 80% found once. The specimen was peripheral blood. These TCRs come from a woman aged 60-75 years with COVID-19, enrolled during active disease.

The rearrangement uses TRBV25-1 and TRBJ1-5; maybe TRBD1 (5 bases). Germline V gene data show CDR1 as MGHDK and CDR2 as SYGVNS. V lost 1 base and J lost 9, with 13 bases in between. CDR3 length: 14 residues. As DNA, the CDR3 is TGTGCCAGCAGTGAATTTTATGGCGGGGGGCCCCAGCATTTT. Translating gives CASSEFYGGGPQHF.

The V and J genes are TRBV6-2 or TRBV6-3 and TRBJ2-3; the match to TRBD1 covers 10 bases. Germline CDR1 and CDR2: MNHEY and SVGEGT. Trimming removed 5 bases from V and 7 bases from J; junction bases left unmatched: 18. This CDR3 is 18 amino acids long. CDR3 sequence (DNA): TGTGCCAGCAGTGACCCTCGGACAGACAGGGGGCAGGTATATACGCAGTATTTT. Its translation: CASSDPRTDRGQVYTQYF.

The chain employs TRBV28 and TRBJ1-2; possibly TRBD1 for D (5 bases). There are 15 residues in the CDR3. Trimming cost V 7 bases and J 3 bases, with 18 bases left between them. Germline V CDR1 and CDR2: MDHEN, SYDVKM. For the CDR3, the DNA is TGTGCCAGCACCCCGGGCGGGGGTCAGGACTATGGCTACACCTTC. This codes for CASTPGGGQDYGYTF.

The chain has TRBV5-1 and TRBJ2-3; D perhaps matches TRBD1 (5 bases). CDR1 is SGHRS, CDR2 YFSETQ, per germline. The CDR3 is 14 residues long. The V and J ends lost 2 bases and 1 base respectively, with 8 bases between them. The CDR3, as DNA: TGCGCCAGCAGCTTAGGACACCGCACAGATACGCAGTATTTT. This sequence encodes CASSLGHRTDTQYF.

The chain couples TRBV6-2 or TRBV6-3 to TRBJ2-3; 10 bases agree with TRBD1. After removal of 2 bases from V and 4 bases from J, the junction contained 9 bases not matched to a gene. CDR1 and CDR2 (germline): MNHEY, SVGEGT. The length of the CDR3 is 17 residues. Here the CDR3 reads CASSYPMGQGLPDTQYF. CDR3 DNA: TGTGCCAGCAGTTACCCCATGGGACAGGGGTTACCAGATACGCAGTATTTT.

The V call is TRBV6-5, the J call TRBJ2-5; 10 bases are shared with TRBD2. Germline lookup yields CDR1 MNHEY and CDR2 SVGAGI. Unmatched junction bases numbered 7, after V lost 7 bases and J lost 5 bases. This CDR3 spans 14 amino acids. The CDR3 DNA sequence: TGTGCCAGCATGCTAGCGGGAGTGTGGGAGACCCAGTACTTC. This gives the protein CASMLAGVWETQYF.

The chain links TRBV29-1 to TRBJ1-2; D is perhaps TRBD1 (6 bases). Trimming removed 3 bases at V and 2 bases at J, with 13 bases between. This CDR3 has 14 amino acids. Looked up from germline, CDR1 is SQVTM and CDR2 is ANQGSEA. CDR3 bases: TGCAGCGTTGAGAGTCCCGGACAGAACTATGGCTACACCTTC. Translating gives CSVESPGQNYGYTF.

This clone was counted once. This sequence joins TRBV27 and TRBJ1-1; D is possibly TRBD1 (5 bases). Germline V CDR1 and CDR2: MNHEY, SMNVEV (reference sequence). The CDR3 length is 12 residues. The germline V and J ends were trimmed by 7 bases and 7 bases, with 13 bases remaining between them. The DNA of the CDR3 is TGTGCCAGCACTGGGGGGTCAAATGAAGCTTTCTTT. Its protein product is CASTGGSNEAFF.

The V and J genes are TRBV5-1 and TRBJ2-7, with 8 positions matching TRBD1. The CDR3 covers 15 residues. V shed 0 bases, J shed 5 bases, and the junction held 7 bases outside the gene matches. CDR1 is SGHRS and CDR2 is YFSETQ in the germline V gene. The DNA of the CDR3 is TGCGCCAGCAGCTTGGGACAGGGGAAAGGCCACGAGCAGTACGTC. Amino acid sequence: CASSLGQGKGHEQYV.

This clone appeared a few times. The chain couples TRBV19 to TRBJ1-2; D gene unclear. There are 13 residues in the CDR3. Germline-derived CDR1 and CDR2 are LNHDA and SQIVND (reference sequence). V was shortened by 2 bases and J by 1 base, with 5 bases between the two germline ends. CDR3 sequence (DNA): TGTGCCAGTAGTATACACAATAACTATGGCTACACCTTC. Protein sequence: CASSIHNNYGYTF. Drawing the rest from reference TRBV19 and TRBJ1-2, the complete variable domain is DGGITQSPKYLFRKEGQNVTLSCEQNLNHDAMYWYRQDPGQGLRLIYYSQIVNDFQKGDIAEGYSVSREKKESFPLTVTSAQKNPTAFYLCASSIHNNYGYTFGSGTRLTVV.

The chain employs TRBV10-3 and TRBJ2-5; unclear D gene. The CDR3 spans 13 residues. CDR1 and CDR2 (germline): ENHRY, SYGVKD. V dropped 0 bases and J dropped 3 bases, with 5 bases sitting between them. The CDR3 is CAISESAEETQYF. The CDR3 region has the DNA TGTGCCATCAGTGAGTCGGCCGAAGAGACCCAGTACTTC.

The rearrangement uses TRBV12-2 and TRBJ1-5. TRBV12-2 counts as a pseudogene. The CDR3 is made up of 15 amino acids. Here the CDR3 reads CASRLANYSNQPQHF. DNA of the CDR3: TGTGCAAGTCGCTTAGCAAACTATAGCAATCAGCCCCAGCATTTT.

This chain links TRBV6-2 or TRBV6-3 with TRBJ2-5; possibly TRBD2 for D (5 bases). The CDR3 totals 14 residues. Trimming left V 6 bases short and J 7 bases short, with 18 bases between. The V gene's germline CDR1 is MNHEY and CDR2 SVGEGT. The CDR3 bases are TGTGCCAGCAGCCCCGGGCGGACTTTTGGGACCCAGTACTTC. The encoded protein is CASSPGRTFGTQYF.

This clone was recorded only once. This chain connects TRBV7-2 to TRBJ2-4; weak D call: TRBD2 (7 bases). V lost 3 bases, J lost 6 bases, and 12 bases lay in between. The CDR3 is 14 amino acids. The germline CDR1 and CDR2 sequences are SGHTA and FQGNSA. The DNA for the CDR3 is TGTGCCAGCAGCTTGGGGGGGCTCAGAAACATTCAGTACTTC. This translates into CASSLGGLRNIQYF.